The present T cell receptor (beta chain) was sequenced within a study of human T cells and chemical hapten exposure. General study results and limits: The study found that DPC sensitization did not change TCRs above 1 in 1000 frequency.

Germline V CDR1 and CDR2: SQVTM, ANQGSEA. The V gene lost 6 bases and the J gene lost 2 bases, with 10 bases spanning the gap. The CDR3 loop spans 12 amino acids. Regarding this clonotype: Its target is unknown.

Each CDR3 protein gets one entry after TCRdb re-called the RACE reads with MiXCR. The sample includes 95,000 to 150,000 distinct CDR3 sequences, roughly 12% of them seen just once. The time point denotes: patch test 3, about 24 weeks after DPC sensitization. Specified treatment: therapeutic diphenylcyclopropenone sensitization with weekly scalp DPC. The genes are TRBV29-1 and TRBJ1-1; no clear D. The source material was whole blood, sampled in connection with sensitization to the hapten diphenylcyclopropenone (DPC). The TCR comes from a woman in her forties or fifties with alopecia areata. Some clones in this sample may be carry-over from other donors' samples. As DNA, the CDR3 is TGCAGCGTCCCACTACCTAACACTGAAGCTTTCTTT. Amino acids: CSVPLPNTEAFF.